This T cell receptor beta chain was documented in a study of shared clonotypes between healthy human individuals. General study findings and limits: Researchers sampled only blood; tissue repertoires likely differ. Among a handful of donors, about 5% of naive CD4 clonotypes were found in common. Across subsets, estimated richness was generally greater for naive than for memory populations. Only a few donors were included, so the genetic and exposure-history diversity represented was limited.

Using immunoSEQ multiplex PCR, the repertoire was profiled, and TCRdb retains in-frame clones only, with some absent. In the table there are about 2 million clones, 90% to 95% of which are singletons. Germline V gene lookup returns CDR1 KGHSH and CDR2 LQKENI. There are 15 residues in the CDR3. V gave up 4 bases and J gave up 6 bases; unmatched junction bases: 9. A remark on this clone: Its antigen remains unidentified.

The sequencing input was naive CD4+ T cells sorted from blood. The subset was: CD45RA+ positively selected. The receptor was isolated from a man younger than 35 in good health. V is TRBV18 and J is TRBJ2-7; 10 bases line up with TRBD2. For the CDR3, the DNA is TGTGCCAGCTCACAAGGACTAGCGGATATTTCCGAGCAGTACTTC. This sequence encodes CASSQGLADISEQYF.